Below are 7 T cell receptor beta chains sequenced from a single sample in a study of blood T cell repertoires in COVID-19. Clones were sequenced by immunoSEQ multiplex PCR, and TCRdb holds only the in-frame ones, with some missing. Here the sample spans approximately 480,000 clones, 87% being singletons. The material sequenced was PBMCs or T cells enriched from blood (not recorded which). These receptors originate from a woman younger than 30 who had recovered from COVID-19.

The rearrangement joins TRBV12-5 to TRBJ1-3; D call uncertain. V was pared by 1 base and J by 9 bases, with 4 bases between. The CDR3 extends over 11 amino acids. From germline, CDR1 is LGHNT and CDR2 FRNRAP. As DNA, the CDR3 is TGTGCTAGTGGTTTGGCAGGCACCATATATTTT. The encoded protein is CASGLAGTIYF.

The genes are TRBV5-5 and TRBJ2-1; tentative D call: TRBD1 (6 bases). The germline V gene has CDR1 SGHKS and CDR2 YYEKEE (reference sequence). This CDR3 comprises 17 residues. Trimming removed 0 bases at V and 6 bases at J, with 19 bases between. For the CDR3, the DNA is TGTGCCAGCAGCTTGGAGCTACAGGGCCTAGGAAGCAATGAGCAGTTCTTC. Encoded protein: CASSLELQGLGSNEQFF.

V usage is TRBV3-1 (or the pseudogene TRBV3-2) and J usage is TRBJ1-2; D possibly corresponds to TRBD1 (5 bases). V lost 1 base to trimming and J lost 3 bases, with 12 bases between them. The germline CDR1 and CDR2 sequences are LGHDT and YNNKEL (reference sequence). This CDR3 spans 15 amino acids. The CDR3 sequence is CASSQGQGSYYGYTF. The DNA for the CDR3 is TGTGCCAGCAGCCAAGGCCAGGGATCGTACTATGGCTACACCTTC.

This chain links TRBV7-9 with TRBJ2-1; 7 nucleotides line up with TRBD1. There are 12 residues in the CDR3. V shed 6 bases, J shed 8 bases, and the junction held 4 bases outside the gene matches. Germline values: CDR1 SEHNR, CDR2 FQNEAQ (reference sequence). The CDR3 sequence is CASRITGDEQFF. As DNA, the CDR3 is TGTGCCAGCAGAATCACAGGGGATGAGCAGTTCTTC.

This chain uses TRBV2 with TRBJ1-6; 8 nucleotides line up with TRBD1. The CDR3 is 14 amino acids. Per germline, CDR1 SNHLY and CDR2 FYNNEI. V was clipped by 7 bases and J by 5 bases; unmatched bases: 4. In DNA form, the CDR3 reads TGTGCCAGCAATAGACAGGGGAATAATTCACCCCTCCACTTT. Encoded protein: CASNRQGNNSPLHF. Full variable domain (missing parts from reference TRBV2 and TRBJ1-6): EPEVTQTPSHQVTQMGQEVILRCVPISNHLYFYWYRQILGQKVEFLVSFYNNEISEKSEIFDDQFSVERPDGSNFTLKIRSTKLEDSAMYFCASNRQGNNSPLHFGNGTRLTVT.

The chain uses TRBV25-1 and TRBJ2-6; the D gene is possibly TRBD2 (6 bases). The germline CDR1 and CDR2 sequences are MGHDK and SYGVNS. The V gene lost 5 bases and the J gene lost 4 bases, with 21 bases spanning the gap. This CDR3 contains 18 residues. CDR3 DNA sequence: TGTGCCAGCAGTTCCGCCGGGAGTCCCAGCACGGGGGCCAACGTCCTGACTTTC. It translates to CASSSAGSPSTGANVLTF.

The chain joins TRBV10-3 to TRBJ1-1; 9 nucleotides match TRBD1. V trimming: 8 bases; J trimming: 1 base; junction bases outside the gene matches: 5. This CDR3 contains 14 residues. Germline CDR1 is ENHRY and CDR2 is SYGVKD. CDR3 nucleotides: TGTGCCATCCGCGAGACAGGGGGGAACACTGAAGCTTTCTTT. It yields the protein CAIRETGGNTEAFF.